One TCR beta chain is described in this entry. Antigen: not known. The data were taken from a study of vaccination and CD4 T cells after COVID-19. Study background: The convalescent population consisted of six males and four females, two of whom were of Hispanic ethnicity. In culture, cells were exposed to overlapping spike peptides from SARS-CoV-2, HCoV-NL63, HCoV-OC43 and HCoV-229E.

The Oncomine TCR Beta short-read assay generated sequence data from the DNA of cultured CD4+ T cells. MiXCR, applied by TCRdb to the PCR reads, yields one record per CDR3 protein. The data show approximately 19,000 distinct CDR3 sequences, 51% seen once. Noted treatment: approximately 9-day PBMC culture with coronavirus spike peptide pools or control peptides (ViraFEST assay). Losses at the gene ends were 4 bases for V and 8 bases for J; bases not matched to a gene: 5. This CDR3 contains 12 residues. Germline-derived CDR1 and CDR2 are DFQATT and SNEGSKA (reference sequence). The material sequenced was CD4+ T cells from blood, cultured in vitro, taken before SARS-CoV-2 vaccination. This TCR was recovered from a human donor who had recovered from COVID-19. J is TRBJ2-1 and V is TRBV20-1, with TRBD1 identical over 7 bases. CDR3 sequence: CSAKQGFDEQFF. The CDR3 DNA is TGCAGTGCTAAACAGGGGTTCGATGAGCAGTTCTTC.